This TCR beta chain was sequenced during a study of blood T cell repertoires in COVID-19. Study details: PBMCs, B-cell-depleted T cells, or T cells provided the cDNA or gDNA that made up the material.

This clone was observed a few times. V shed 6 bases and J 2 bases; nucleotides not matched to a gene: 6. The CDR3 length is 15 residues. The germline CDR1 and CDR2 sequences are MDHEN and SYDVKM. Exposed participants encountered a COVID-19 case during the 2 weeks preceding study entry. In the authors' methods: Amplification from reference gene primers served as the basis for estimated nucleated cell counts. Measured with immunoSEQ multiplex PCR; TCRdb has only the in-frame clones, and not every one. Clonal size and the V and J genes are those of that table, whereas D and trimming came from the DNA. In the table there are approximately 220,000 clones, about 80% of which are singletons.

V usage is TRBV28 and J usage is TRBJ2-3; TRBD1 aligns across 9 bases. The receptor's source is a woman aged 45-59 years who had been exposed to COVID-19. The sequenced sample was PBMCs or T cells enriched from blood (not recorded which). The CDR3 coding sequence is TGTGCCAGCAGCCCCGGGACAGGGATCACAGATACGCAGTATTTT. It is translated as CASSPGTGITDTQYF. Full variable domain (rest looked up from reference TRBV28 and TRBJ2-3): DVKVTQSSRYLVKRTGEKVFLECVQDMDHENMFWYRQDPGLGLRLIYFSYDVKMKEKGDIPEGYSVSREKKERFSLILESASTNQTSMYLCASSPGTGITDTQYFGPGTRLTVL.